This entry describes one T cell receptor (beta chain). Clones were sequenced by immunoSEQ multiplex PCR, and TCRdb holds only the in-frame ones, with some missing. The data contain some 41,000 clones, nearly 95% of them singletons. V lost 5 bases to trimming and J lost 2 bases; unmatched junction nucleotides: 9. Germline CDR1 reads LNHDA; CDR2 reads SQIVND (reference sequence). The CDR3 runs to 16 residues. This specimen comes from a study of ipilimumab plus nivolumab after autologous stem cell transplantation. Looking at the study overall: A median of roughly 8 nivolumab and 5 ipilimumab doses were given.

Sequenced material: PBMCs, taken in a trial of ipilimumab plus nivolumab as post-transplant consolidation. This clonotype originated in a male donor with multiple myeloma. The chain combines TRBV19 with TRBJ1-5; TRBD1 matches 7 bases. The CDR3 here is CASSSYRGRGNQPQHF. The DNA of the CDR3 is TGTGCCAGTAGTTCCTACAGGGGTCGCGGCAATCAGCCCCAGCATTTT. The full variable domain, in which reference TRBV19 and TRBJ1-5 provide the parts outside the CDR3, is DGGITQSPKYLFRKEGQNVTLSCEQNLNHDAMYWYRQDPGQGLRLIYYSQIVNDFQKGDIAEGYSVSREKKESFPLTVTSAQKNPTAFYLCASSSYRGRGNQPQHFGDGTRLSIL.